A single sample gave rise to the 26 T cell receptor beta chains below, sequenced in a study of response to subunit inactivated influenza vaccine. Each CDR3 protein gets one entry after TCRdb re-called the RT-PCR reads with MiXCR. The table lists fewer than 600,000 distinct CDR3 sequences, approximately 7.8% of them singletons. The material was PBMCs from blood, obtained less than 30 months after vaccination. The origin of the receptors is a man between 50 and 75 years old who received an inactivated influenza vaccine.

This clonotype was counted ten times or more. The chain carries TRBV29-1 and TRBJ1-2, with D hard to call. Germline-derived CDR1 and CDR2 are SQVTM and ANQGSEA. V was pared by 2 bases and J by 2 bases, with 9 bases between. The CDR3 runs 13 residues. CDR3 protein: CSVELHTNYGYTF. In DNA form, the CDR3 reads TGCAGCGTTGAACTACATACCAACTATGGCTACACCTTC.

Notes on this clonotype: This may come from a read error, since a much larger clone is one base off. The CDR3 region has the DNA TGTGCCAGCTCCAGACAGGGGGCTGGGGGCACTAAAGCTTTCTTT. Translation: CASSRQGAGGTKAFF. The chain couples TRBV25-1 to TRBJ1-1; 10 bases are a match to TRBD1. The CDR3 loop spans 15 amino acids. Germline V gives CDR1 MGHDK, CDR2 SYGVNS. The whole variable domain, filled in from reference TRBV25-1 and TRBJ1-1, reads EADIYQTPRYLVIGTGKKITLECSQTMGHDKMYWYQQDPGMELHLIHYSYGVNSTEKGDLSSESTVSRIRTEHFPLTLESARPSHTSQYLCASSRQGAGGTKAFFGQGTRLTVV.

About this clonotype: A much more abundant neighbour one base away suggests this may be a read error. V gene TRBV20-1 combines with J gene TRBJ2-7, with D possibly matching TRBD2 (6 bases). This CDR3 comprises 13 residues. The germline V gene has CDR1 DFQATT and CDR2 SNEGSKA (reference sequence). The CDR3: CSVRDPTSYEQYF. Written as DNA, the CDR3 is TGCAGTGTTAGAGACCCGACTAGCTACGAGCAGTACTTC.

The chain combines TRBV28 with TRBJ1-6; TRBD1 aligns across 9 bases. Germline assignment: CDR1 MDHEN and CDR2 SYDVKM. The CDR3 contains 15 residues. Unmatched junction bases numbered 3, after V lost 6 bases and J lost 3 bases. CDR3 in DNA: TGTGCCAGCAGGACAGGGGGTCGCTATAATTCACCCCTCCACTTT. Its translation: CASRTGGRYNSPLHF.

As regards this clonotype: This may be a read error, as it is one base from a much larger clone. J is TRBJ2-3 and V is TRBV20-1; D might be TRBD1 or TRBD2, each matching 5 bases. From germline, CDR1 is DFQATT and CDR2 SNEGSKA (reference sequence). The CDR3 spans 12 residues. The germline V and J ends were trimmed by 4 bases and 6 bases, with 11 bases remaining between them. CDR3 protein: CSATGPRDTQYF. In DNA, the CDR3 is TGCAGTGCTACGGGGCCTCGGGATACGCAGTATTTT.

This clonotype was observed many times. The CDR3: CASSLGQTPGEAFF. The CDR3, as DNA: TGCGCCAGCAGCTTGGGACAAACTCCAGGTGAAGCTTTCTTT. This chain links TRBV5-1 with TRBJ1-1; D call uncertain. Deletions cut 0 bases from V and 7 bases from J, with 13 bases between. CDR3 length: 14 residues. Germline V lookup: CDR1 SGHRS, CDR2 YFSETQ.

In its sample, this clonotype was seen many times. J is TRBJ2-5 and V is TRBV6-5; 7 positions agree with TRBD1. The V gene end was trimmed by 4 bases and the J gene end by 3 bases; junction bases not matched to a gene: 5. From germline, CDR1 is MNHEY and CDR2 SVGAGI. The CDR3 is 14 residues long. Written as DNA, the CDR3 is TGTGCCAGCAGTTTCAGACAGGGCAAAGAGACCCAGTACTTC. Translating it yields CASSFRQGKETQYF.

Only a few counts were recorded for this clonotype. V and J are TRBV2 and TRBJ1-2; D possibly corresponds to TRBD1 (5 bases). The V gene lost 5 bases and the J gene lost 4 bases, with 14 bases spanning the gap. CDR1 is SNHLY, CDR2 FYNNEI, per germline. The CDR3 has 14 amino acids. CDR3 in DNA: TGTGCCAGCAGTCCAGGGAATGGGATCTATGGCTACACCTTC. It is translated as CASSPGNGIYGYTF.

Notes on this clonotype: Possible read error: a much larger clone is one base away. J is TRBJ1-2 and V is TRBV5-1; the D is unclear. This CDR3 contains 15 residues. Germline V gene sequence: CDR1 SGHRS, CDR2 YFSETQ. The CDR3 spells CASSLAAGGDAILAF. Here the CDR3 DNA reads TGCGCCAGCAGCTTGGCGGCAGGTGGAGACGCTATTCTTGCCTTC. The entire variable domain, with the rest obtained from reference TRBV5-1 and TRBJ1-2, is as follows: KAGVTQTPRYLIKTRGQQVTLSCSPISGHRSVSWYQQTPGQGLQFLFEYFSETQRNKGNFPGRFSGRQFSNSRSEMNVSTLELGDSALYLCASSLAAGGDAILAFGSGTRLTVV.

This clonotype came up a few times. The chain carries TRBV7-8 and TRBJ1-5; D possibly corresponds to TRBD1 (5 bases). The germline CDR1 and CDR2 sequences are SGHVS and FQNEAQ. The length of the CDR3 is 12 residues. V shed 1 base and J shed 9 bases, with 7 bases lying between them. The CDR3 DNA reads TGTGCCAGCAGCTTAGGGGGCCCGCCCCAGCATTTT. It yields the protein CASSLGGPPQHF.

This clonotype appeared many times. The gene calls are TRBV7-9 and TRBJ2-7; D might be TRBD1 (5 bases). This CDR3 has 12 residues. The germline V and J ends were trimmed by 10 bases and 4 bases, with 14 bases remaining between them. Germline lookup yields CDR1 SEHNR and CDR2 FQNEAQ (reference sequence). DNA of the CDR3: TGTGCCATAAATGGGGCCGCGTACGAGCAGTACTTC. As protein: CAINGAAYEQYF.

This clonotype was seen repeatedly, ten times or more. The chain has TRBV20-1 and TRBJ2-5, with D tentatively TRBD2 (6 bases). The germline V and J ends were trimmed by 3 bases and 5 bases, with 10 bases remaining between them. Germline CDR1 and CDR2: DFQATT and SNEGSKA (reference sequence). The CDR3 extends over 12 amino acids. The CDR3 sequence is CSASMGRETQYF. CDR3 coding DNA: TGCAGTGCTAGTATGGGGAGGGAGACCCAGTACTTC.

This clonotype was seen more than once but under ten times. The rearrangement joins TRBV15 to TRBJ2-5; D is perhaps TRBD2 (5 bases). The CDR3 extends over 14 amino acids. From germline, CDR1 is LNHNV and CDR2 YYDKDF (reference sequence). V lost 1 base and J 1 base, leaving 7 bases between the germline ends. CDR3 coding DNA: TGTGCCACCAGCAGAGCGGCGGGCCAAGAGACCCAGTACTTC. It translates to CATSRAAGQETQYF.

Ten or more counts support this clonotype. The rearrangement links TRBV7-8 to TRBJ2-1; TRBD2 aligns across 8 bases. Germline lookup yields CDR1 SGHVS and CDR2 FQNEAQ. The CDR3 sequence is 16 residues long. The V and J ends lost 5 bases and 2 bases, in that order; junction bases with no gene match: 8. CDR3 DNA: TGTGCCAGCAGCAAAGAAAGCGGGAGAGCCTACAATGAGCAGTTCTTC. This translates into CASSKESGRAYNEQFF.

This clonotype was picked up a small number of times. CDR3 sequence (DNA): TGTGCCAGCAGCCAAGAAGACAGGGGGCGCGTTCTGTTCTTC. This translates into CASSQEDRGRVLFF. The gene calls are TRBV3-1 and TRBJ2-1; 10 nucleotides agree with TRBD1. The germline V gene has CDR1 LGHDT and CDR2 YNNKEL (reference sequence). Trimming removed 0 bases from V and 15 bases from J; junction bases left unmatched: 8. The CDR3 contains 14 residues.

This clonotype came up many times. CDR3 loop: CASSPGTGYNEQFF. The CDR3 bases are TGTGCCAGCAGCCCGGGGACAGGCTACAATGAGCAGTTCTTC. The chain employs TRBV7-2 and TRBJ2-1, with TRBD1 matching over 8 bases. The CDR3 has 14 amino acids. Germline CDR1 reads SGHTA; CDR2 reads FQGNSA. V gave up 5 bases and J gave up 3 bases; unmatched junction bases: 3.

In its sample, this clonotype was seen many times. The genes are TRBV5-1 and TRBJ2-7; a possible D gene is TRBD1 (5 bases). Germline lookup yields CDR1 SGHRS and CDR2 YFSETQ. This CDR3 has 14 residues. V was trimmed by 5 bases and J by 4 bases, leaving 16 bases between them. In nucleotides, the CDR3 is TGCGCCAGCAGGTCTGACAGCCTTGCTTACGAGCAGTACTTC. Amino acids: CASRSDSLAYEQYF.

The chain is built from TRBV20-1 and TRBJ2-3, with 14 bases aligning to TRBD2. Germline CDR1 DFQATT, CDR2 SNEGSKA (reference sequence). The CDR3 sequence is 15 residues long. V trimming: 3 bases; J trimming: 5 bases; junction bases outside the gene matches: 4. The CDR3 coding sequence is TGCAGTGCTAGGACTAGCGGGAGGGTTATAGATACGCAGTATTTT. Protein sequence: CSARTSGRVIDTQYF.

There are many counts of this clonotype. This chain joins TRBV11-2 and TRBJ2-5, with 12 nucleotides matching TRBD2. V was clipped by 2 bases and J by 8 bases; unmatched bases: 3. Germline assignment: CDR1 SGHAT and CDR2 FQNNGV. This CDR3 has 14 amino acids. As DNA, the CDR3 is TGTGCCAGCAGCTTACCTAGCGGGAGGGAAACCCAGTACTTC. Its protein product is CASSLPSGRETQYF. Looking up the rest from reference TRBV11-2 and TRBJ2-5 gives the full variable domain: EAGVAQSPRYKIIEKRQSVAFWCNPISGHATLYWYQQILGQGPKLLIQFQNNGVVDDSQLPKDRFSAERLKGVDSTLKIQPAKLEDSAVYLCASSLPSGRETQYFGPGTRLLVL.

This clonotype has more than one count but fewer than ten. This chain links TRBV7-9 with TRBJ1-1, with D hard to call. Trimming shortened V by 1 base and J by 3 bases, and 9 bases separated the two germline ends. Per the germline V gene, CDR1 is SEHNR and CDR2 is FQNEAQ (reference sequence). This CDR3 is built from 14 residues. This CDR3 is CASSLGTVHTEAFF. The CDR3 DNA reads TGTGCCAGCAGCTTAGGCACAGTTCACACTGAAGCTTTCTTT.

The chain couples TRBV9 to TRBJ1-4; D unresolved. Germline assignment: CDR1 SGDLS and CDR2 YYNGEE. The CDR3 is made up of 15 amino acids. V was trimmed by 8 bases and J by 2 bases, leaving 16 bases between them. The CDR3 sequence is CASCVMASTNEKLFF. Written as DNA, the CDR3 is TGTGCCAGTTGCGTAATGGCCAGTACTAATGAAAAACTGTTTTTT.

Remarks on this clonotype: This sequence may be a read error, since a much larger clone differs from it by one base. This chain links TRBV20-1 with TRBJ2-1; 10 bases align to TRBD2. The germline V gene encodes CDR1 DFQATT and CDR2 SNEGSKA (reference sequence). There are 14 residues in the CDR3. In DNA, the CDR3 is TGCAGTGCTTTTAGCGGGAGGATAGGAAATGGGCAGTTCTTC. The encoded protein is CSAFSGRIGNGQFF.

V is TRBV21-1 and J is TRBJ2-7. TRBV21-1 is assigned pseudogene status. The CDR3 is 15 amino acids. In nucleotides, the CDR3 is TGTGCCAGCAGCAAAGTATGCCAGAACAACTACAAGCAGTACTTC. It codes for CASSKVCQNNYKQYF.

This clonotype was detected only a few times. V usage is TRBV10-3 and J usage is TRBJ2-7; 8 bases are shared with TRBD2. Per the germline V gene, CDR1 is ENHRY and CDR2 is SYGVKD. The V segment lost 3 bases and the J segment 4 bases; nucleotides outside the gene matches: 5. This CDR3 is built from 14 residues. CDR3 residues: CAISEREGRYEQYF. CDR3 nucleotides: TGTGCCATCAGTGAACGGGAGGGCAGGTACGAGCAGTACTTC.

The CDR3 loop is CASSLVVLGPGELFF. CDR3 DNA sequence: TGTGCCAGCAGTTTAGTCGTCCTCGGGCCCGGGGAGCTGTTTTTT. The chain carries TRBV12-3 or TRBV12-4 and TRBJ2-2, with D unresolved. CDR3 length equals 15 residues. V was cut by 1 base and J by 6 bases, with 12 bases left in between.

The chain has TRBV6-5 and TRBJ2-1; D not certain. CDR1 and CDR2 (germline): MNHEY, SVGAGI. Trimming removed 0 bases at V and 0 bases at J, with 12 bases between. There are 17 residues in the CDR3. CDR3 in amino acids: CASSYSGPLSSYNEQFF. The DNA for the CDR3 is TGTGCCAGCAGTTACTCAGGTCCCCTTAGCTCCTACAATGAGCAGTTCTTC.